These 21 T cell receptor beta chains originate from one sample sequenced in a study of T cells after yellow fever vaccination. TCRdb re-derived calls from the 5' RACE reads in MiXCR, one entry per CDR3 protein. The sample records about 10,000 distinct CDR3 sequences, around 4.8% being singletons. The input for sequencing was PBMCs, either bulk or a sorted T-cell subset (CD4+, CD8+, memory, or dextramer-sorted; not recorded which), taken around 14 days after the first yellow fever vaccination. These receptors all come from a man younger than 35 who received the YFV17D yellow fever vaccine.

By share, this clonotype counts as medium-sized. The J gene is TRBJ1-1, the V gene TRBV2; no reliable D call. The V gene's germline CDR1 is SNHLY and CDR2 FYNNEI. V was cut by 5 bases and J by 4 bases, with 14 bases left in between. This CDR3 has 14 amino acids. The CDR3 coding sequence is TGTGCCAGCAGTCCAAGGCGGATCGGCACTGAAGCTTTCTTT. Its protein is CASSPRRIGTEAFF.

This clonotype was counted ten times or more. The V gene is TRBV7-2, the J gene TRBJ1-4; D not resolved. Looked up from germline, CDR1 is SGHTA and CDR2 is FQGNSA. CDR3 length: 15 residues. V gave up 5 bases and J gave up 0 bases, with 10 bases separating them. The CDR3: CASSAPPATNEKLFF. The CDR3, as DNA: TGTGCCAGCAGCGCACCACCTGCAACTAATGAAAAACTGTTTTTT.

Within the sample, this clonotype is medium-sized (0.01 to 0.1%). CDR3 in DNA: TGTGCCACCAGTGAAGTACGGGGCAGCACAGATACGCAGTATTTT. This translates into CATSEVRGSTDTQYF. The chain carries TRBV24-1 and TRBJ2-3, with D perhaps assigned TRBD1 or TRBD2 (5 bases each). V lost 4 bases, J lost 0 bases, and 10 bases lay in between. The CDR3 contains 15 residues. CDR1 is KGHDR, CDR2 SFDVKD, per germline.

This clonotype rates as medium-sized. This chain links TRBV6-2 or TRBV6-3 with TRBJ1-3; a possible D gene is TRBD1 (6 bases). The CDR3 covers 16 residues. Germline V CDR1 and CDR2: MNHEY, SVGEGT. V lost 6 bases to trimming and J lost 0 bases, with 15 bases between them. The CDR3 sequence is CASSSGTTSSGNTIYF. CDR3 sequence (DNA): TGTGCCAGCAGCTCCGGGACAACCAGCTCTGGAAACACCATATATTTT.

By sample share, this clonotype is medium-sized. The chain links TRBV6-6 to TRBJ2-3, with 7 bases that match TRBD1. Germline CDR1 reads MNHNY; CDR2 reads SVGAGI (reference sequence). The junction had 6 bases not matched to a gene; V was cut back by 6 bases and J by 0 bases. This CDR3 contains 15 residues. CDR3 in amino acids: CASSHRGVSTDTQYF. CDR3 coding DNA: TGTGCCAGCAGCCACAGGGGAGTTAGCACAGATACGCAGTATTTT.

In its sample, this clonotype is medium-sized. This chain links TRBV3-1 with TRBJ2-1; D perhaps matches TRBD1 (6 bases). Trimming pared 3 bases from V and 7 bases from J, leaving 16 bases between. Germline V gene lookup returns CDR1 LGHDT and CDR2 YNNKEL (reference sequence). The CDR3 loop spans 15 amino acids. CDR3 amino acids: CASSQRSGDSNEQFF. The DNA of the CDR3 is TGTGCCAGCAGCCAGAGATCAGGGGATTCGAATGAGCAGTTCTTC.

About this clonotype: Possible read error: a much larger clone is one base away. The rearrangement uses TRBV7-3 and TRBJ2-7; unclear D gene. The CDR3 has 12 amino acids. The ends were cut back, 1 base at V and 3 bases at J, with 4 bases in the middle. Germline V lookup: CDR1 SGHTA, CDR2 FQGTGA. CDR3 region: CASSLNRYEQYF. The CDR3, as DNA: TGTGCCAGCAGCTTAAACCGCTACGAGCAGTACTTC.

By proportion, this clonotype is medium-sized. The V call is TRBV20-1, the J call TRBJ2-6, with unresolved D. The CDR3 has 13 residues. The germline gives CDR1 DFQATT, CDR2 SNEGSKA (reference sequence). Between the trimmed V and J ends, which lost 1 base and 0 bases, there was a span of 1 base. This chain's CDR3 is CSARVSGANVLTF. The CDR3 coding sequence is TGCAGTGCTAGAGTCTCTGGGGCCAACGTCCTGACTTTC.

This clonotype was recorded many times. The CDR3: CASSLVNGYTF. The CDR3 region has the DNA TGTGCCAGTAGCCTCGTCAATGGCTACACCTTC. The chain is built from TRBV12-3 or TRBV12-4 and TRBJ1-2; unclear D gene. The CDR3 spans 11 residues. With 9 bases removed from V and 6 bases from J, the gap between germline ends came to 11 bases.

Ten or more counts support this clonotype. V gene TRBV5-1 combines with J gene TRBJ1-1; 10 positions match TRBD1. CDR3 length: 13 amino acids. The germline V gene encodes CDR1 SGHRS and CDR2 YFSETQ. V was pared by 9 bases and J by 2 bases, with 4 bases of the junction left unmatched. This chain's CDR3 is CATRQGANTEAFF. The CDR3, as DNA: TGCGCCACCCGACAGGGGGCAAACACTGAAGCTTTCTTT.

This clonotype was picked up many times. This sequence joins TRBV24-1 and TRBJ2-5; D may correspond to TRBD1 or TRBD2 (5 bases each). Germline CDR1 reads KGHDR; CDR2 reads SFDVKD. The CDR3 is made up of 15 amino acids. Trimming removed 2 bases at V and 1 base at J, with 10 bases between. The CDR3 loop is CATSDYRDRQETQYF. CDR3 coding DNA: TGTGCCACCAGTGATTATAGGGACCGCCAAGAGACCCAGTACTTC.

Sample share makes this clonotype medium-sized (0.01 to 0.1%). The rearrangement links TRBV4-1 to TRBJ2-1; D is possibly TRBD1 (6 bases). Trimming stripped 4 bases from V and 7 bases from J, with 20 bases between. The germline CDR1 and CDR2 sequences are MGHRA and YSYEKL. CDR3 length equals 16 residues. The DNA for the CDR3 is TGCGCCAGCAGCCGCCAAAGGAACAGGGAACTTAATGAGCAGTTCTTC. Residues: CASSRQRNRELNEQFF.

Judged by abundance, this clonotype is medium-sized. The rearrangement links TRBV11-2 to TRBJ2-5; D is undetermined. Germline-derived CDR1 and CDR2 are SGHAT and FQNNGV. CDR3 length equals 12 residues. Between the trimmed V and J ends, which lost 1 base and 1 base, there was a span of 1 base. The CDR3: CASSLVQETQYF. In DNA form, the CDR3 reads TGTGCCAGCAGCTTAGTCCAAGAGACCCAGTACTTC.

This clonotype was seen at least ten times. This chain links TRBV29-1 with TRBJ2-1, with TRBD2 matching over 12 bases. Trimming cost V 4 bases and J 6 bases; bases outside gene matches: 4. Germline assignment: CDR1 SQVTM and CDR2 ANQGSEA. The CDR3 extends over 14 amino acids. The CDR3 DNA is TGCAGCGTTGGACCGACTAGCGGGGGCAATGAGCAGTTCTTC. It translates to CSVGPTSGGNEQFF.

The table lists this clonotype with many counts. The rearrangement uses TRBV4-3 and TRBJ1-2; 10 positions agree with TRBD1. The CDR3 has 13 residues. With 4 bases clipped from V and 4 bases from J, the junction kept 0 bases outside the gene matches. CDR1 LGHNA and CDR2 YSLEER come from the germline V gene. The CDR3 DNA is TGCGCCAGCAGCCGGACAGGGGGCTATGGCTACACCTTC. This encodes CASSRTGGYGYTF.

This clonotype is termed medium-sized. This rearrangement joins TRBV7-2 to TRBJ1-1; D gene unclear. CDR3 length: 14 residues. V lost 3 bases, J lost 1 base, and 9 bases lay in between. The germline gives CDR1 SGHTA, CDR2 FQGNSA. CDR3 loop: CASSLPTENTEAFF. DNA for the CDR3: TGTGCCAGCAGCTTGCCGACTGAGAACACTGAAGCTTTCTTT.

In this sample, this clonotype turned up many times. V is TRBV10-3 and J is TRBJ2-7; the D gene is possibly TRBD2 (6 bases). Germline values: CDR1 ENHRY, CDR2 SYGVKD. V lost 6 bases and J lost 3, with 18 bases in between. The CDR3 has 15 residues. The CDR3: CAISGGSDSDYEQYF. Written as DNA, the CDR3 is TGTGCCATCAGCGGGGGTAGTGACAGCGACTACGAGCAGTACTTC.

There are many counts of this clonotype. V gene TRBV18 combines with J gene TRBJ2-7; D is ambiguous. Germline V CDR1 and CDR2: KGHSH, LQKENI. The V gene lost 0 bases and the J gene lost 4 bases, with 4 bases spanning the gap. The CDR3 loop spans 12 amino acids. Here the CDR3 DNA reads TGTGCCAGCTCACCACCGGGGTACGAGCAGTACTTC. Protein: CASSPPGYEQYF. The variable domain in full, with the rest retrieved from reference TRBV18 and TRBJ2-7, is NAGVMQNPRHLVRRRGQEARLRCSPMKGHSHVYWYRQLPEEGLKFMVYLQKENIIDESGMPKERFSAEFPKEGPSILRIQQVVRGDSAAYFCASSPPGYEQYFGPGTRLTVT.

This clonotype was observed at least ten times. The chain combines TRBV18 with TRBJ2-4, with D tentatively TRBD1 or TRBD2 (5 bases each). The germline gives CDR1 KGHSH, CDR2 LQKENI. The V end was cut by 6 bases, the J end by 9 bases, with 18 bases between. CDR3 length: 14 residues. CDR3 region: CASSQSGDVSIQYF. In DNA, the CDR3 is TGTGCCAGCTCTCAATCCGGGGACGTGAGCATTCAGTACTTC.

In its sample, this clonotype was seen many times. The genes are TRBV11-2 and TRBJ1-6; perhaps TRBD1 as D (5 bases). Germline CDR1 SGHAT, CDR2 FQNNGV. Trimming shortened V by 5 bases and J by 10 bases, and 24 bases separated the two germline ends. This CDR3 spans 17 amino acids. CDR3 protein: CASSPRNQGTKGSPLHF. CDR3 in DNA: TGTGCCAGCAGCCCACGAAATCAGGGAACGAAAGGATCACCCCTCCACTTT.

This clonotype was seen at least ten times. The CDR3 bases are TGTGCCAGCTCCCGGGAGGGGGGGGAGACCCAGTACTTC. Its protein product is CASSREGGETQYF. This sequence joins TRBV5-4 and TRBJ2-5; 8 bases are a match to TRBD2. Germline V gene sequence: CDR1 SGHNT, CDR2 YYREEE (reference sequence). V trimming: 7 bases; J trimming: 5 bases; junction bases outside the gene matches: 7. The CDR3 covers 13 residues.